Following are 16 T cell receptor beta chains from one sample sequenced in a study of shared clonotypes between healthy human individuals. Profiling relied on immunoSEQ multiplex PCR, and the TCRdb table lists in-frame clones only, not all of them. Among a few million clones listed, roughly 92% were seen once. The sequenced sample was naive CD4+ T cells sorted from blood. Subset noted: CD45RA+ positively selected. Receptors were obtained from a man aged 18 to 30 in good health.

The V call is TRBV30, the J call TRBJ2-7, with D possibly being TRBD2 (5 bases). Trimming shortened V by 4 bases and J by 3 bases, and 28 bases separated the two germline ends. Germline V CDR1 and CDR2: GTSNPN, SVGIG (reference sequence). The CDR3 spans 18 residues. CDR3 amino acids: CAWNPSRTYGLGNYEQYF. CDR3 DNA sequence: TGTGCCTGGAATCCTAGTCGCACCTACGGACTCGGGAACTACGAGCAGTACTTC.

The rearrangement uses TRBV11-2 and TRBJ2-1; the D is unclear. Germline assignment: CDR1 SGHAT and CDR2 FQNNGV. Trimming stripped 4 bases from V and 4 bases from J, with 11 bases between. This CDR3 contains 14 residues. The CDR3, as DNA: TGTGCCAGCAGCTCGTTATCGGGTTACAATGAGCAGTTCTTC. It is translated as CASSSLSGYNEQFF.

The chain employs TRBV7-6 and TRBJ2-3; TRBD1 is a possible D gene (5 bases). Germline V gives CDR1 SGHVS, CDR2 FNYEAQ. The CDR3 consists of 19 residues. Trimming shortened V by 3 bases and J by 0 bases, and 22 bases separated the two germline ends. CDR3 in amino acids: CASSLGQGPPYSSTDTQYF. In nucleotides, the CDR3 is TGTGCCAGCAGCTTGGGCCAGGGCCCTCCATATTCTAGCACAGATACGCAGTATTTT.

V is TRBV7-9 and J is TRBJ1-1, with a possible D match to TRBD1 (6 bases). Deletions cut 4 bases from V and 6 bases from J, with 24 bases between. The CDR3 length is 17 residues. CDR1 SEHNR and CDR2 FQNEAQ come from the germline V gene (reference sequence). In nucleotides, the CDR3 is TGTGCCAGCAGCTCATACTCAGGGAGACAAGGGGGACCTGAAGCTTTCTTT. Translating gives CASSSYSGRQGGPEAFF. Using reference TRBV7-9 and TRBJ1-1 for the parts outside the CDR3, the full variable domain is DTGVSQNPRHKITKRGQNVTFRCDPISEHNRLYWYRQTLGQGPEFLTYFQNEAQLEKSRLLSDRFSAERPKGSFSTLEIQRTEQGDSAMYLCASSSYSGRQGGPEAFFGQGTRLTVV.

This clone was found a few times. Here the CDR3 reads CASRAGVRAFF. CDR3 DNA sequence: TGTGCCAGCAGGGCGGGGGTGCGGGCTTTCTTT. The chain combines TRBV25-1 with TRBJ1-1; maybe TRBD1 (5 bases). V lost 6 bases and J lost 11, with 13 bases in between. From germline, CDR1 is MGHDK and CDR2 SYGVNS. This CDR3 has 11 residues.

This clone turned up a few times. The chain joins TRBV9 to TRBJ1-6; 10 nucleotides align to TRBD1. Germline V gene sequence: CDR1 SGDLS, CDR2 YYNGEE. CDR3 length equals 15 residues. V was pared by 3 bases and J by 9 bases, with 6 bases of the junction left unmatched. In DNA form, the CDR3 reads TGTGCCAGCAGCGCGTTGACAGGGGGCGGTTCACCCCTCCACTTT. Its translation: CASSALTGGGSPLHF. Based on the CDR3 plus reference TRBV9 and TRBJ1-6, the full variable domain is DSGVTQTPKHLITATGQRVTLRCSPRSGDLSVYWYQQSLDQGLQFLIQYYNGEERAKGNILERFSAQQFPDLHSELNLSSLELGDSALYFCASSALTGGGSPLHFGNGTRLTVT.

The chain recombines TRBV30 with TRBJ2-5; weak D call: TRBD2 (5 bases). The J call may be in error: the DNA end matches TRBJ2-7 better. The CDR3 covers 11 residues. Germline V gives CDR1 GTSNPN, CDR2 SVGIG (reference sequence). The CDR3 region is CAWEGSYEQYF. CDR3 nucleotides: TGTGCCTGGGAGGGATCCTACGAGCAGTACTTC.

This clone was picked up one time. The gene calls are TRBV7-9 and TRBJ1-5; D might be TRBD1 (5 bases). V lost 0 bases and J 6 bases, leaving 9 bases between the germline ends. This CDR3 has 14 residues. Germline V gives CDR1 SEHNR, CDR2 FQNEAQ (reference sequence). The CDR3 reads CASSLAGGGQPQHF. Here the CDR3 DNA reads TGTGCCAGCAGCTTAGCGGGGGGAGGTCAGCCCCAGCATTTT.

V gene TRBV25-1 combines with J gene TRBJ2-5; 8 bases match TRBD1. V gave up 4 bases and J gave up 5 bases; unmatched junction bases: 9. The CDR3 has 15 amino acids. Germline V gene lookup returns CDR1 MGHDK and CDR2 SYGVNS. The CDR3, as DNA: TGTGCCAGCAGTGCGCCGGACAGGGTTGGGGAGACCCAGTACTTC. Translation gives CASSAPDRVGETQYF.

V gene TRBV29-1 combines with J gene TRBJ2-7; 10 bases map to TRBD1. CDR3 length: 14 residues. Germline assignment: CDR1 SQVTM and CDR2 ANQGSEA. J gave up 4 bases and V 4 bases, and 7 bases lay outside the gene matches. DNA for the CDR3: TGCAGCGTTGGGCCGGGACAGGGGACGTACGAGCAGTACTTC. Its translation is CSVGPGQGTYEQYF.

The chain employs TRBV6-6 and TRBJ2-1, with TRBD2 matching 11 bases. After removal of 8 bases from V and 6 bases from J, the junction contained 3 bases not matched to a gene. This CDR3 spans 13 amino acids. In germline, CDR1 is MNHNY, CDR2 SVGAGI (reference sequence). The CDR3 here is CASVAGGLNEQFF. The CDR3 bases are TGTGCCAGCGTAGCGGGGGGGCTCAATGAGCAGTTCTTC.

The V call is TRBV6-1, the J call TRBJ1-1, with TRBD1 matching 7 bases. Germline lookup yields CDR1 MNHNS and CDR2 SASEGT. The CDR3 length is 14 residues. V shed 8 bases, J shed 2 bases, and the junction held 8 bases outside the gene matches. CDR3 coding DNA: TGTGCCAGCGCACACAGGGGTTTCAACACTGAAGCTTTCTTT. Protein sequence: CASAHRGFNTEAFF.

The gene calls are TRBV5-6 and TRBJ2-1, with D perhaps given as TRBD1 or TRBD2 (5 bases each). CDR1 SGHDT and CDR2 YYEEEE come from the germline V gene. This CDR3 spans 17 amino acids. Trimming shortened V by 3 bases and J by 0 bases, and 16 bases separated the two germline ends. The CDR3 DNA follows: TGTGCCAGCAGCTCTGGTTGGGGGACCGACTCCTACAATGAGCAGTTCTTC. Encoded protein: CASSSGWGTDSYNEQFF.

This clone was seen a single time. The chain has TRBV2 and TRBJ1-1, with 10 bases lining up with TRBD1. With 4 bases clipped from V and 11 bases from J, the junction kept 7 bases outside the gene matches. This CDR3 has 13 amino acids. Germline-derived CDR1 and CDR2 are SNHLY and FYNNEI. The CDR3 loop reads CASSVRTGGIAFF. CDR3 nucleotide sequence: TGTGCCAGCAGTGTACGGACAGGGGGGATTGCTTTCTTT.

The V and J genes are TRBV9 and TRBJ2-7; D might be TRBD2 (6 bases). Germline V lookup: CDR1 SGDLS, CDR2 YYNGEE. V was clipped by 0 bases and J by 6 bases, with 13 bases between them. The CDR3 has 14 residues. The CDR3 region is CASSVDRDFGEQYF. As DNA, the CDR3 is TGTGCCAGCAGCGTAGATAGGGACTTCGGCGAGCAGTACTTC.

CDR3 DNA sequence: TGTGCCAGCGTAATTAGGGGAGCCCAGCCCCAGCATTTT. Its translation: CASVIRGAQPQHF. The J gene is TRBJ1-5, the V gene TRBV6-6, with D possibly being TRBD1 (5 bases). CDR3 length: 13 residues. Germline values: CDR1 MNHNY, CDR2 SVGAGI (reference sequence). Trimming stripped 8 bases from V and 7 bases from J, with 15 bases between.